These 27 T cell receptor beta chains were all obtained from the same sample, sequenced in a study of T cell responses to AZD1222 COVID-19 vaccine. Sequencing used immunoSEQ multiplex PCR; TCRdb keeps in-frame clones, though not all of them. The sample comprises more than 95,000 clones, about 88% of which are singletons, and about 17% rests with the top ten. This sample comprised peripheral blood, obtained on day 0 of AZD1222 vaccination. These receptors were obtained from an adult in good health.

V is TRBV5-1 and J is TRBJ1-1; D is uncertain. Trimming shortened V by 4 bases and J by 1 base, and 8 bases separated the two germline ends. This CDR3 spans 13 amino acids. In germline, CDR1 is SGHRS, CDR2 YFSETQ. DNA of the CDR3: TGCGCCAGCAGCCCTGACTCGAACACTGAAGCTTTCTTT. It yields the protein CASSPDSNTEAFF.

The V and J genes are TRBV5-1 and TRBJ2-3; perhaps TRBD1 as D (5 bases). Germline V gives CDR1 SGHRS, CDR2 YFSETQ. Trimming shortened V by 3 bases and J by 0 bases, and 14 bases separated the two germline ends. This CDR3 comprises 16 residues. The CDR3 loop reads CASSSTGRSSTDTQYF. The DNA for the CDR3 is TGCGCCAGCAGCTCAACAGGCAGAAGTAGCACAGATACGCAGTATTTT.

The CDR3 DNA reads as TGTGCCAGCAGCCACCTAGTGGGGGGTAGCGCCTCCTACAATGAGCAGTTCTTC. It translates to CASSHLVGGSASYNEQFF. This sequence joins TRBV3-1 (or the pseudogene TRBV3-2) and TRBJ2-1, with D perhaps TRBD2 (6 bases). The CDR3 is made up of 18 amino acids. The ends were cut back, 3 bases at V and 0 bases at J, with 18 bases in the middle. The germline V gene has CDR1 LGHDT and CDR2 YNNKEL (reference sequence).

The table lists this clone with a few counts. The rearrangement joins TRBV18 to TRBJ1-1; 9 nucleotides align to TRBD1. The CDR3 loop spans 11 amino acids. The germline V gene encodes CDR1 KGHSH and CDR2 LQKENI. J gave up 11 bases and V 6 bases, and 4 bases lay outside the gene matches. DNA of the CDR3: TGTGCCAGCTCTCGACAGGGGGACGCTTTCTTT. This gives the protein CASSRQGDAFF.

The rearrangement links TRBV4-1 to TRBJ1-2; D ambiguous. Germline CDR1 and CDR2: MGHRA and YSYEKL. V was shortened by 0 bases and J by 0 bases, with 8 bases between the two germline ends. CDR3 length: 15 residues. Here the CDR3 DNA reads TGCGCCAGCAGCCAAGAATCGATAGCTAACTATGGCTACACCTTC. Encoded protein: CASSQESIANYGYTF.

The chain is built from TRBV5-1 and TRBJ1-6; D not certain. The CDR3 loop spans 17 amino acids. The V end lost 4 bases, the J end lost 4 bases, and 18 bases lay between the germline ends. CDR1 and CDR2 from the germline V gene are SGHRS and YFSETQ. The CDR3 loop is CASSQESTSPYNSPLHF. CDR3 nucleotides: TGCGCCAGCAGCCAAGAGTCCACTTCCCCTTATAATTCACCCCTCCACTTT.

CDR3 DNA: TGTGCTAGTGGGAACAGATCCTACGAGCAGTACTTC. It is translated as CASGNRSYEQYF. This chain links TRBV12-5 with TRBJ2-7; D remains unclear. With 6 bases removed from V and 1 base from J, the gap between germline ends came to 7 bases. The length of the CDR3 is 12 residues. From germline, CDR1 is LGHNT and CDR2 FRNRAP.

This chain connects TRBV5-1 to TRBJ1-2, with D tentatively TRBD1 (5 bases). The CDR3 sequence is 14 residues long. Trimming cost V 0 bases and J 5 bases, with 11 bases left between them. CDR1 and CDR2 (germline): SGHRS, YFSETQ. The CDR3 nucleotides read TGCGCCAGCAGCTTGGAGGGGATTCCTTATGGCTACACCTTC. Translating it yields CASSLEGIPYGYTF.

The CDR3 reads CAISEGGRNTGELFF. The DNA of the CDR3 is TGTGCCATCAGTGAGGGGGGCCGCAACACCGGGGAGCTGTTTTTT. The chain couples TRBV10-3 to TRBJ2-2, with D perhaps TRBD1 (6 bases). V lost 2 bases and J 2 bases, leaving 9 bases between the germline ends. From germline, CDR1 is ENHRY and CDR2 SYGVKD. This CDR3 region has 15 residues.

The chain has TRBV9 and TRBJ2-3, with 7 bases aligning to TRBD2. V gave up 4 bases and J gave up 3 bases; unmatched junction bases: 5. Germline CDR1 and CDR2: SGDLS and YYNGEE. The length of the CDR3 is 14 residues. The CDR3: CASSQWGGTDTQYF. CDR3 sequence (DNA): TGTGCCAGCAGCCAGTGGGGGGGAACAGATACGCAGTATTTT.

V gene TRBV7-2 combines with J gene TRBJ2-2; D is unclear. Germline V gene lookup returns CDR1 SGHTA and CDR2 FQGNSA. Trimming cost V 6 bases and J 10 bases, with 9 bases left between them. The CDR3 contains 11 residues. CDR3 DNA: TGTGCCAGCAGTAGGGCACCGGAGCTGTTTTTT. Its protein is CASSRAPELFF.

The chain uses TRBV9 and TRBJ2-2; possibly TRBD2 for D (6 bases). The length of the CDR3 is 13 residues. V shed 1 base and J shed 12 bases, with 13 bases lying between them. CDR1 and CDR2 (germline): SGDLS, YYNGEE. The CDR3 protein is CASSVMTEGKLFF. CDR3 nucleotide sequence: TGTGCCAGCAGCGTAATGACGGAGGGGAAGCTGTTTTTT.

The chain links TRBV12-5 to TRBJ1-6, with 8 positions matching TRBD1. Germline V gene data show CDR1 as LGHNT and CDR2 as FRNRAP. This CDR3 has 14 amino acids. V lost 6 bases to trimming and J lost 8 bases; unmatched junction nucleotides: 6. CDR3 loop: CASGTGQADSPLHF. As DNA, the CDR3 is TGTGCTAGTGGGACGGGACAGGCCGATTCACCCCTCCACTTT.

The V and J genes are TRBV6-5 and TRBJ1-2; no clear D gene. CDR3 length: 15 amino acids. V lost 0 bases and J 1 base, leaving 9 bases between the germline ends. The germline gives CDR1 MNHEY, CDR2 SVGAGI. CDR3 bases: TGTGCCAGCAGTTACTCGGGCAGGAGTAACTATGGCTACACCTTC. Its protein product is CASSYSGRSNYGYTF.

V gene TRBV27 combines with J gene TRBJ1-5; 7 bases are shared with TRBD1. V lost 4 bases, J lost 3 bases, and 6 bases stayed unmatched. CDR3 length: 15 residues. CDR1 MNHEY and CDR2 SMNVEV come from the germline V gene (reference sequence). The CDR3 protein is CASSSTTGYNQPQHF. In DNA, the CDR3 is TGTGCCAGCAGTTCTACGACAGGGTACAATCAGCCCCAGCATTTT.

The chain joins TRBV11-2 to TRBJ1-2; D gene unclear. V lost 7 bases and J 4 bases, leaving 16 bases between the germline ends. Germline values: CDR1 SGHAT, CDR2 FQNNGV. CDR3 size: 14 residues. The CDR3 nucleotides are TGTGCCAGCACTTCGAGACCCGCCTCCTATGGCTACACCTTC. This sequence encodes CASTSRPASYGYTF. Based on the CDR3 plus reference TRBV11-2 and TRBJ1-2, the full variable domain is EAGVAQSPRYKIIEKRQSVAFWCNPISGHATLYWYQQILGQGPKLLIQFQNNGVVDDSQLPKDRFSAERLKGVDSTLKIQPAKLEDSAVYLCASTSRPASYGYTFGSGTRLTVV.

The chain is built from TRBV5-1 and TRBJ1-2; 9 bases are shared with TRBD1. The germline CDR1 and CDR2 sequences are SGHRS and YFSETQ. The CDR3 covers 14 residues. Trimming removed 4 bases from V and 8 bases from J; junction bases left unmatched: 9. CDR3 region: CASSLPGQGVGYTF. DNA for the CDR3: TGCGCCAGCAGCCTACCGGGACAGGGCGTCGGCTACACCTTC.

This clone was detected only once. The chain carries TRBV2 and TRBJ2-7, with D possibly matching TRBD2 (6 bases). Germline V gives CDR1 SNHLY, CDR2 FYNNEI. This CDR3 has 15 residues. Trimming left V 2 bases short and J 6 bases short, with 17 bases between. The CDR3 region is CASSELVGTRREQYF. The DNA for the CDR3 is TGTGCCAGCAGTGAACTAGTGGGGACTCGGCGCGAGCAGTACTTC.

This sequence joins TRBV19 and TRBJ2-7, with D possibly matching TRBD1 (5 bases). V lost 0 bases to trimming and J lost 5 bases, with 8 bases between them. The CDR3 contains 13 residues. Looked up from germline, CDR1 is LNHDA and CDR2 is SQIVND (reference sequence). DNA of the CDR3: TGTGCCAGTAGTATAGACAGGGTAAACGAGCAGTACTTC. It codes for CASSIDRVNEQYF.

The V call is TRBV5-4, the J call TRBJ2-1, with D possibly TRBD2 on 5 matching bases. The CDR3 has 16 amino acids. V gave up 4 bases and J gave up 5 bases, with 19 bases separating them. Germline loops: CDR1 SGHNT, CDR2 YYREEE (reference sequence). The CDR3 DNA reads TGTGCCAGCAGCCCGAGGGCGCTAGTGGGGAACAATGAGCAGTTCTTC. Amino acid sequence: CASSPRALVGNNEQFF.

Here the CDR3 DNA reads TGTGCCAGCAGTCAACCTGCGGGCCGCGGCTACACCTTC. Translating it yields CASSQPAGRGYTF. V gene TRBV7-9 combines with J gene TRBJ1-2; no reliable D call. V shed 6 bases and J shed 8 bases, with 16 bases lying between them. Germline V CDR1 and CDR2: SEHNR, FQNEAQ (reference sequence). The CDR3 is 13 residues long. Variable domain in full (rest from reference TRBV7-9 and TRBJ1-2): DTGVSQNPRHKITKRGQNVTFRCDPISEHNRLYWYRQTLGQGPEFLTYFQNEAQLEKSRLLSDRFSAERPKGSFSTLEIQRTEQGDSAMYLCASSQPAGRGYTFGSGTRLTVV.

The V and J genes are TRBV5-4 and TRBJ1-2, with D perhaps matching TRBD1 (5 bases). Looked up from germline, CDR1 is SGHNT and CDR2 is YYREEE (reference sequence). The CDR3 is made up of 13 amino acids. Trimming removed 4 bases from V and 3 bases from J, with 10 bases in between. The CDR3 reads CASSPGRDYGYTF. The CDR3 DNA follows: TGTGCCAGCAGCCCAGGGAGGGACTATGGCTACACCTTC. The variable domain in full, with the rest retrieved from reference TRBV5-4 and TRBJ1-2, is ETGVTQSPTHLIKTRGQQVTLRCSSQSGHNTVSWYQQALGQGPQFIFQYYREEENGRGNFPPRFSGLQFPNYSSELNVNALELDDSALYLCASSPGRDYGYTFGSGTRLTVV.

Regarding this clone: The sample contains more than one DNA sequence encoding this CDR3. The chain uses TRBV29-1 and TRBJ1-2, with D perhaps matching TRBD1 (5 bases). The germline gives CDR1 SQVTM, CDR2 ANQGSEA. This CDR3 comprises 14 residues. V was clipped by 0 bases and J by 4 bases, with 12 bases between them. The CDR3 DNA is TGCAGCGTTGAAGATCCGGGGCGAGGCTATGGCTACACCTTC. It is translated as CSVEDPGRGYGYTF.

The sample holds a few counts of this clone. The V call is TRBV19, the J call TRBJ1-1; D perhaps matches TRBD1 (5 bases). The CDR3 runs 11 residues. Germline V CDR1 and CDR2: LNHDA, SQIVND (reference sequence). The germline V and J ends were trimmed by 10 bases and 7 bases, with 13 bases remaining between them. Here the CDR3 DNA reads TGTGCCACATCCCCGGGGGGTGAAGCTTTCTTT. Residues: CATSPGGEAFF.

The chain carries TRBV5-5 and TRBJ1-3; 9 bases line up with TRBD1. V lost 4 bases to trimming and J lost 2 bases; unmatched junction nucleotides: 7. The germline V gene has CDR1 SGHKS and CDR2 YYEKEE (reference sequence). This CDR3 comprises 16 residues. CDR3 sequence reads: CASSVPTGGPGNTIYF. The DNA of the CDR3 is TGTGCCAGCAGCGTACCAACAGGGGGCCCTGGAAACACCATATATTTT.

This chain joins TRBV18 and TRBJ1-2, with TRBD1 matching over 7 bases. Germline V gene lookup returns CDR1 KGHSH and CDR2 LQKENI. V lost 4 bases and J lost 5; bases outside the gene matches: 16. CDR3 size: 17 residues. The CDR3 loop is CASSLQPSRTGPYGYTF. In DNA, the CDR3 is TGTGCCAGCTCACTCCAACCCTCTCGGACAGGACCGTATGGCTACACCTTC. The variable domain in full, with the rest retrieved from reference TRBV18 and TRBJ1-2, is NAGVMQNPRHLVRRRGQEARLRCSPMKGHSHVYWYRQLPEEGLKFMVYLQKENIIDESGMPKERFSAEFPKEGPSILRIQQVVRGDSAAYFCASSLQPSRTGPYGYTFGSGTRLTVV.

This chain joins TRBV9 and TRBJ1-2, with D perhaps TRBD1 (6 bases). This CDR3 spans 14 amino acids. Between the trimmed V and J ends, which lost 1 base and 3 bases, there was a span of 10 bases. Germline V gene lookup returns CDR1 SGDLS and CDR2 YYNGEE. The CDR3 DNA sequence: TGTGCCAGCAGCGTATCAGGGGAGGACTATGGCTACACCTTC. It encodes CASSVSGEDYGYTF.